The 15 T cell receptor beta chains below come from one sample, sequenced in a study of blood T cell repertoires in COVID-19. Here immunoSEQ multiplex PCR was the method, and the copy in TCRdb shows in-frame clones only, minus some. The profile covers 200,000 to 250,000 clones, with under 90% appearing a single time and under 10% taken by the ten largest. The sample comprised peripheral blood. These receptors were taken from a woman over 75 with COVID-19, enrolled during active disease.

This rearrangement joins TRBV5-4 to TRBJ1-1, with TRBD1 matching over 8 bases. V was pared by 0 bases and J by 0 bases, with 4 bases of the junction left unmatched. The CDR3 is 16 amino acids. CDR1 and CDR2 from the germline V gene are SGHNT and YYREEE (reference sequence). The CDR3 DNA follows: TGTGCCAGCAGCTTGGCAGGACAGGGTGTGAACACTGAAGCTTTCTTT. As protein: CASSLAGQGVNTEAFF.

The chain joins TRBV7-6 to TRBJ2-5, with a weak D call TRBD1 (6 bases). CDR3 length: 15 residues. CDR1 SGHVS and CDR2 FNYEAQ come from the germline V gene. V lost 2 bases to trimming and J lost 5 bases, with 15 bases between them. The CDR3: CASSLFQGIEETQYF. The CDR3 DNA follows: TGTGCCAGCAGCTTATTTCAGGGGATAGAGGAGACCCAGTACTTC.

CDR3 coding DNA: TGTGCCAGCAGTTCATATCCACAGCCACGTAATGAAAAACTGTTTTTT. This codes for CASSSYPQPRNEKLFF. The chain carries TRBV27 and TRBJ1-4; unclear D gene. The V gene's germline CDR1 is MNHEY and CDR2 SMNVEV (reference sequence). The V and J ends lost 4 bases and 4 bases respectively, with 16 bases between them. The CDR3 length is 16 residues.

V and J are TRBV2 and TRBJ2-3; possible D gene TRBD2, 5 bases. Trimming pared 8 bases from V and 4 bases from J, leaving 10 bases between. This CDR3 has 12 amino acids. Germline V CDR1 and CDR2: SNHLY, FYNNEI. CDR3 sequence reads: CASSTGADTQYF. The CDR3 DNA reads TGTGCCAGCTCCACCGGGGCAGATACGCAGTATTTT.

The V gene is TRBV5-1, the J gene TRBJ2-1; possible D gene TRBD2, 6 bases. Trimming removed 1 base from V and 5 bases from J, with 13 bases in between. Germline CDR1 and CDR2: SGHRS and YFSETQ. The CDR3 runs to 15 residues. The CDR3 sequence: CASSLLTGVNNEQFF. CDR3 sequence (DNA): TGCGCCAGCAGCTTGCTTACGGGGGTAAACAATGAGCAGTTCTTC.

CDR3 region: CASSRPTVDSYGYTF. The CDR3 coding sequence is TGTGCCAGCTCACGACCTACTGTGGACAGCTATGGCTACACCTTC. The J gene is TRBJ1-2, the V gene TRBV18; the D gene is possibly TRBD1 (6 bases). CDR3 size: 15 residues. In germline, CDR1 is KGHSH, CDR2 LQKENI. V shed 4 bases and J shed 4 bases, with 16 bases lying between them. The variable domain in full, with the rest retrieved from reference TRBV18 and TRBJ1-2, is NAGVMQNPRHLVRRRGQEARLRCSPMKGHSHVYWYRQLPEEGLKFMVYLQKENIIDESGMPKERFSAEFPKEGPSILRIQQVVRGDSAAYFCASSRPTVDSYGYTFGSGTRLTVV.

J is TRBJ2-2 and V is TRBV9, with a possible D match to TRBD2 (5 bases). The CDR3 sequence is 15 residues long. The germline V and J ends were trimmed by 1 base and 4 bases, with 11 bases remaining between them. Germline CDR1 is SGDLS and CDR2 is YYNGEE. The CDR3 DNA is TGTGCCAGCAGCGTAAGCGGACCGCCCACCGGGGAGCTGTTTTTT. Amino acids: CASSVSGPPTGELFF.

The chain recombines TRBV27 with TRBJ2-5, with TRBD2 matching 7 bases. J gave up 5 bases and V 3 bases, and 9 bases lay outside the gene matches. The CDR3 is 15 residues long. Germline V CDR1 and CDR2: MNHEY, SMNVEV (reference sequence). CDR3 in amino acids: CASSFGGSSYETQYF. DNA of the CDR3: TGTGCCAGCAGTTTCGGCGGGAGTAGTTACGAGACCCAGTACTTC.

CDR3 protein: CASRKGQGSFSTDTQYF. The DNA of the CDR3 is TGTGCCAGCAGGAAGGGACAGGGGAGTTTCAGCACAGATACGCAGTATTTT. The V call is TRBV27, the J call TRBJ2-3; TRBD1 aligns across 10 bases. The CDR3 is made up of 17 amino acids. CDR1 is MNHEY and CDR2 is SMNVEV in the germline V gene (reference sequence). Losses at the gene ends were 6 bases for V and 0 bases for J; bases not matched to a gene: 9.

The J gene is TRBJ2-5, the V gene TRBV3-1 (or the pseudogene TRBV3-2), with 9 bases fitting TRBD2. CDR3 size: 15 residues. CDR1 and CDR2 from the germline V gene are LGHDT and YNNKEL (reference sequence). V shed 6 bases and J 2 bases; nucleotides not matched to a gene: 7. CDR3 protein: CASRRGGGDQETQYF. The CDR3 coding sequence is TGTGCCAGCAGGAGAGGCGGGGGGGATCAAGAGACCCAGTACTTC.

Comment on this clone: Different DNA sequences within this sample yield the same CDR3. The chain is built from TRBV3-1 (or the pseudogene TRBV3-2) and TRBJ1-6; the match to TRBD1 covers 8 bases. CDR1 is LGHDT, CDR2 YNNKEL, per germline (reference sequence). Trimming took 4 bases from V and 7 from J; bases not matched to a gene: 3. The CDR3 contains 14 residues. This chain's CDR3 is CASSLGQANSPLHF. The DNA for the CDR3 is TGTGCCAGCAGCCTGGGACAGGCAAATTCACCCCTCCACTTT.

This clone has a handful of counts. The gene calls are TRBV4-1 and TRBJ2-7, with 9 bases that match TRBD1. There are 15 residues in the CDR3. Germline assignment: CDR1 MGHRA and CDR2 YSYEKL. V was clipped by 1 base and J by 2 bases; unmatched bases: 3. The CDR3 sequence is CASSQGTGETYEQYF. CDR3 sequence (DNA): TGCGCCAGCAGCCAAGGGACAGGGGAAACCTACGAGCAGTACTTC.

This chain connects TRBV5-5 to TRBJ1-2; a weak D match, TRBD1 (6 bases). The CDR3 spans 14 residues. Germline CDR1 and CDR2: SGHKS and YYEKEE (reference sequence). Between the trimmed V and J ends, which lost 4 bases and 4 bases, there was a span of 14 bases. The CDR3 loop is CASSPAQGRYGYTF. CDR3 DNA: TGTGCCAGCAGCCCGGCACAGGGTCGCTATGGCTACACCTTC. Full variable domain (missing parts from reference TRBV5-5 and TRBJ1-2): DAGVTQSPTHLIKTRGQQVTLRCSPISGHKSVSWYQQVLGQGPQFIFQYYEKEERGRGNFPDRFSARQFPNYSSELNVNALLLGDSALYLCASSPAQGRYGYTFGSGTRLTVV.

The CDR3, as DNA: TGCGCCAGCACGAGGGCCCCTAGACAGGGCGGTATCCAAGAGACCCAGTACTTC. Amino acids: CASTRAPRQGGIQETQYF. This chain connects TRBV5-1 to TRBJ2-5; 7 bases match TRBD1. Germline-derived CDR1 and CDR2 are SGHRS and YFSETQ. There are 18 residues in the CDR3. With V trimmed by 6 bases and J by 1 base, 18 bases remained unmatched.

CDR3 in amino acids: CASSLLDVDTEAFF. CDR3 DNA: TGCGCCAGCAGCTTGCTAGACGTGGACACTGAAGCTTTCTTT. The rearrangement joins TRBV5-1 to TRBJ1-1; no clear D gene. The CDR3 has 14 residues. Looked up from germline, CDR1 is SGHRS and CDR2 is YFSETQ. The V gene lost 1 base and the J gene lost 3 bases, with 10 bases spanning the gap.